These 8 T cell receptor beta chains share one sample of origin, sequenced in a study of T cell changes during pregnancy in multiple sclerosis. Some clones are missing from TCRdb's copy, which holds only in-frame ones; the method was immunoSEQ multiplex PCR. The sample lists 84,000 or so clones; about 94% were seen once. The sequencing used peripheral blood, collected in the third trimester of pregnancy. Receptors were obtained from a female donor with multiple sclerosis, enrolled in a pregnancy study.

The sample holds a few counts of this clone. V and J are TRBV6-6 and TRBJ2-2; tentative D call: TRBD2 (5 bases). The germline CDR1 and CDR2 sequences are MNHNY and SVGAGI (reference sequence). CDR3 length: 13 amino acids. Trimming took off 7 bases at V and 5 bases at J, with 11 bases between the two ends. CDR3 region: CASTHGETGELFF. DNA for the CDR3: TGTGCCAGCACCCACGGGGAAACCGGGGAGCTGTTTTTT.

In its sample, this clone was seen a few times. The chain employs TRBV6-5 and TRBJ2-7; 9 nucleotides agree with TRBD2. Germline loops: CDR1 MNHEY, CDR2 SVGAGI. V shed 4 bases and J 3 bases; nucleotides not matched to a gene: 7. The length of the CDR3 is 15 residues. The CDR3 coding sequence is TGTGCCAGCAGTTCAGGGACTAGCCGGGGCTACGAGCAGTACTTC. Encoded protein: CASSSGTSRGYEQYF.

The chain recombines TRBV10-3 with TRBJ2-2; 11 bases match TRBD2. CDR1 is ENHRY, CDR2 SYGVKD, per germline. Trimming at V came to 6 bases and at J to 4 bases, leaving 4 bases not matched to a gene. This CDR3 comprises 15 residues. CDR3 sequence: CAIREGLAVTGELFF. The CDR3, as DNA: TGTGCCATCAGGGAGGGACTAGCGGTCACCGGGGAGCTGTTTTTT.

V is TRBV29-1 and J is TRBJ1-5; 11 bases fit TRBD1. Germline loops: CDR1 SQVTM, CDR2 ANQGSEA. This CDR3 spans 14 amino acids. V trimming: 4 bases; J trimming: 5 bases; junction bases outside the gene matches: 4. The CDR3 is CSVVDRGLDQPQHF. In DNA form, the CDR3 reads TGCAGCGTTGTGGACAGGGGGCTGGATCAGCCCCAGCATTTT.

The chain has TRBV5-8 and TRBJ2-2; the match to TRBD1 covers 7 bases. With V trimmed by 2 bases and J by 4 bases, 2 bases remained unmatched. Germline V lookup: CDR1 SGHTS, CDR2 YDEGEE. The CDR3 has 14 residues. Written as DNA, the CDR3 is TGTGCCAGCAGCTTCTACAGGGGCACCGGGGAGCTGTTTTTT. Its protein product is CASSFYRGTGELFF.

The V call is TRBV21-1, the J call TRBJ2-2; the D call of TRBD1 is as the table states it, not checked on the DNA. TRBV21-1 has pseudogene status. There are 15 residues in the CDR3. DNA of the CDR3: TGTGCCAGCAGCAGAGACAGGGCGGGCACCGGGGAGCTGTTTTTT. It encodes CASSRDRAGTGELFF.

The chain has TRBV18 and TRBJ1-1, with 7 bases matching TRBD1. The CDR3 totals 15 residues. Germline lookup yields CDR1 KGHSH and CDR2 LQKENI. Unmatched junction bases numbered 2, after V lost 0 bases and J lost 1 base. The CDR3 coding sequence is TGTGCCAGCTCACCACCGACAGGGCGGAACACTGAAGCTTTCTTT. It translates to CASSPPTGRNTEAFF.

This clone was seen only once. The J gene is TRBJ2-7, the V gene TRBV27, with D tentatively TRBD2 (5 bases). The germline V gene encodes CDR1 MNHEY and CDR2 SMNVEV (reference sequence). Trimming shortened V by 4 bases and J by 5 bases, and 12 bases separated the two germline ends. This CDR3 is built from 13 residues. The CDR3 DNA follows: TGTGCCAGCAGTTGGACGGGAAACAACGAGCAGTACTTC. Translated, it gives CASSWTGNNEQYF.